What follows are 19 T cell receptor beta chains derived from one specimen sequenced in a study of OX40 agonist ivuxolimab in advanced cancers. Receptor libraries were prepared by the immunoSEQ multiplex PCR assay. TCRdb's version of the immuneACCESS table is confined to in-frame rearrangements and falls short of the full clone set. An unresolved V gene accounts for under half of the shortfall where checked; the remainder is of unknown origin. The sample has around 60,000 clones on record, over 75% of them singletons. The ten largest clones add up to about 2.1% of the sample. The source material was CD4+ or CD8+ T cells sorted from blood, sampled in a trial of the OX40 agonist ivuxolimab. The receptor source for this set is an adult with an advanced solid tumor such as melanoma, head and neck, liver or kidney cancer.

The rearrangement joins TRBV28 to TRBJ2-7; 10 bases map to TRBD2. Trimming took 6 bases from V and 7 from J; bases not matched to a gene: 9. Germline loops: CDR1 MDHEN, CDR2 SYDVKM. CDR3 size: 14 residues. The chain's CDR3 is CASRRAGGLSEQYF. The CDR3 nucleotides are TGTGCCAGCAGGCGAGCGGGGGGGCTAAGTGAGCAGTACTTC.

V gene TRBV23-1 combines with J gene TRBJ2-4; a possible D gene is TRBD1 (5 bases). TRBV23-1 is classed as an ORF, of uncertain function. The V end lost 4 bases, the J end lost 6 bases, and 7 bases lay between the germline ends. The CDR3 is 12 residues long. CDR3 DNA: TGCGCCAGCAGTCCCCAGGGAAACATTCAGTACTTC. Its translation: CASSPQGNIQYF.

The chain joins TRBV7-9 to TRBJ2-3; D remains ambiguous. Looked up from germline, CDR1 is SEHNR and CDR2 is FQNEAQ (reference sequence). The CDR3 has 13 residues. The V end lost 0 bases, the J end lost 4 bases, and 5 bases lay between the germline ends. The DNA for the CDR3 is TGTGCCAGCAGCTTAGCAGGCTCAGATACGCAGTATTTT. This gives the protein CASSLAGSDTQYF.

This chain links TRBV28 with TRBJ1-5; D unresolved. The CDR3 contains 15 residues. V was shortened by 6 bases and J by 2 bases, with 14 bases between the two germline ends. Germline V lookup: CDR1 MDHEN, CDR2 SYDVKM. The CDR3 DNA reads as TGTGCCAGCAGCCTGAACTATCGGGGCAATCAGCCCCAGCATTTT. Its protein is CASSLNYRGNQPQHF.

With respect to this clone: This may stem from a read error, because a much larger clone lies one nucleotide away. This specimen includes other DNA sequences encoding the same CDR3. The CDR3 here is CATSRESGSGYTF. The CDR3 DNA reads as TGTGCCACCAGCAGGGAATCAGGGAGTGGCTACACCTTC. The rearrangement joins TRBV15 to TRBJ1-2; D may be TRBD1 (5 bases). The CDR3 is 13 residues long. Germline CDR1 and CDR2: LNHNV and YYDKDF (reference sequence). V was shortened by 3 bases and J by 7 bases, with 12 bases between the two germline ends.

V and J are TRBV28 and TRBJ1-4; no clear D gene. The germline V and J ends were trimmed by 3 bases and 8 bases, with 4 bases remaining between them. CDR3 length: 11 residues. Per germline, CDR1 MDHEN and CDR2 SYDVKM. The CDR3 loop reads CASSFQEKLFF. For the CDR3, the DNA is TGTGCCAGCAGTTTCCAGGAAAAACTGTTTTTT.

V and J are TRBV10-2 and TRBJ2-7; 7 nucleotides agree with TRBD2. The trim removed 2 bases at V and 11 bases at J, leaving 3 bases unmatched. The V gene's germline CDR1 is WSHSY and CDR2 SAAADI. This CDR3 spans 11 amino acids. The CDR3 sequence is CASSEQGGEYF. The DNA for the CDR3 is TGCGCCAGCAGTGAGCAGGGAGGGGAGTACTTC.

The CDR3 here is CATSSGLNTEAFF. The CDR3 DNA sequence: TGTGCCACCAGCAGCGGGCTGAACACTGAAGCTTTCTTT. The rearrangement links TRBV15 to TRBJ1-1, with D unresolved. The CDR3 has 13 residues. The germline gives CDR1 LNHNV, CDR2 YYDKDF (reference sequence). V was shortened by 3 bases and J by 0 bases, with 5 bases between the two germline ends.

The V and J genes are TRBV7-3 and TRBJ2-1, with 10 positions matching TRBD2. The CDR3 length is 13 residues. J lost 8 bases, V lost 2 bases, and 0 bases had no gene match. Germline loops: CDR1 SGHTA, CDR2 FQGTGA. This CDR3 reads CASSLGLADEQFF. The CDR3 region has the DNA TGTGCCAGCAGCTTAGGACTAGCGGATGAGCAGTTCTTC.

The V and J genes are TRBV6-4 and TRBJ1-3; TRBD1 agrees at 7 bases. This CDR3 is built from 15 residues. The germline CDR1 and CDR2 sequences are MRHNA and SNTAGT. J was trimmed by 0 bases and V by 7 bases; bases with no gene match: 6. CDR3 amino acids: CASIGQAPSGNTIYF. The DNA for the CDR3 is TGTGCCAGCATAGGACAGGCCCCCTCTGGAAACACCATATATTTT.

CDR3 loop: CATSPGTETQYF. CDR3 bases: TGTGCCACCTCTCCGGGGACAGAGACCCAGTACTTC. The chain combines TRBV19 with TRBJ2-5; D possibly uses TRBD1 or TRBD2 (5 bases each). This CDR3 has 12 residues. Germline CDR1 is LNHDA and CDR2 is SQIVND (reference sequence). V was cut by 10 bases and J by 4 bases, with 13 bases left in between.

J is TRBJ2-2 and V is TRBV2; the D is unclear. The CDR3 loop spans 15 amino acids. Trimming removed 3 bases from V and 0 bases from J, with 8 bases in between. Germline V gene lookup returns CDR1 SNHLY and CDR2 FYNNEI. This CDR3 is CASSEEGSNTGELFF. The CDR3 DNA is TGTGCCAGCAGTGAGGAAGGTTCGAACACCGGGGAGCTGTTTTTT.

The chain joins TRBV5-1 to TRBJ1-4, with D tentatively TRBD1 (5 bases). Trimming left V 0 bases short and J 4 bases short, with 10 bases between. Germline lookup yields CDR1 SGHRS and CDR2 YFSETQ. The CDR3 loop spans 15 amino acids. CDR3 in amino acids: CASSLVSGNNEKLFF. The CDR3, as DNA: TGCGCCAGCAGCTTGGTGTCAGGGAATAATGAAAAACTGTTTTTT.

The chain uses TRBV7-3 and TRBJ2-7, with 10 bases identical to TRBD2. V was clipped by 5 bases and J by 0 bases; unmatched bases: 4. Germline CDR1 is SGHTA and CDR2 is FQGTGA. CDR3 length equals 15 residues. DNA of the CDR3: TGTGCCAGCAGCCAAGCGGGGGGGAACTCCTACGAGCAGTACTTC. This codes for CASSQAGGNSYEQYF. Complete variable domain (other parts from reference TRBV7-3 and TRBJ2-7): GAGVSQTPSNKVTEKGKYVELRCDPISGHTALYWYRQSLGQGPEFLIYFQGTGAADDSGLPNDRFFAVRPEGSVSTLKIQRTERGDSAVYLCASSQAGGNSYEQYFGPGTRLTVT.

CDR3 region: CASSSWRGASPLHF. CDR3 nucleotides: TGTGCCAGCAGCTCCTGGAGGGGGGCTTCACCCCTCCACTTT. The chain uses TRBV13 and TRBJ1-6, with D possibly TRBD1 on 6 matching bases. The CDR3 loop spans 14 amino acids. V lost 4 bases to trimming and J lost 9 bases, with 13 bases between them. Germline V gene lookup returns CDR1 PRHDT and CDR2 FYEKMQ (reference sequence).

The chain joins TRBV5-1 to TRBJ1-2; maybe TRBD1 (6 bases). Per the germline V gene, CDR1 is SGHRS and CDR2 is YFSETQ. The CDR3 is 14 amino acids. V was clipped by 0 bases and J by 8 bases, with 14 bases between them. The CDR3, as DNA: TGCGCCAGCAGCTTGGGTACAGGGTTCGAAGGCTACACCTTC. Translated, it gives CASSLGTGFEGYTF.

V usage is TRBV7-8 and J usage is TRBJ2-5, with 7 bases identical to TRBD1. The CDR3 length is 16 residues. The V and J ends lost 5 bases and 5 bases, in that order; junction bases with no gene match: 14. Germline loops: CDR1 SGHVS, CDR2 FQNEAQ. The CDR3 DNA reads as TGTGCCAGCAGCGCCGACCCGGGACAGATTGTGGAGACCCAGTACTTC. This codes for CASSADPGQIVETQYF.

The count of this clone is one. The chain recombines TRBV2 with TRBJ2-7; 8 nucleotides agree with TRBD2. The CDR3 sequence is 14 residues long. The V gene end was trimmed by 3 bases and the J gene end by 4 bases; junction bases not matched to a gene: 5. From germline, CDR1 is SNHLY and CDR2 FYNNEI. The CDR3 sequence: CASSEAGGGYEQYF. CDR3 nucleotide sequence: TGTGCCAGCAGTGAGGCGGGAGGTGGGTACGAGCAGTACTTC. The complete variable domain, with remaining parts taken from reference TRBV2 and TRBJ2-7, reads EPEVTQTPSHQVTQMGQEVILRCVPISNHLYFYWYRQILGQKVEFLVSFYNNEISEKSEIFDDQFSVERPDGSNFTLKIRSTKLEDSAMYFCASSEAGGGYEQYFGPGTRLTVT.

This clone was seen a handful of times. Here the CDR3 DNA reads TGTGCCAGCAGCGTAGCTTGGACTAGCAGCGAGCAGTACTTC. Amino acids: CASSVAWTSSEQYF. The chain is built from TRBV9 and TRBJ2-7, with 8 bases matching TRBD2. The CDR3 is 14 amino acids. Trimming removed 0 bases from V and 6 bases from J; junction bases left unmatched: 5. From germline, CDR1 is SGDLS and CDR2 YYNGEE.